This T cell receptor beta chain was recorded in a study of control samples from healthy donors and cancer patients. Some clones are missing from TCRdb's copy, which holds only in-frame ones; the method was immunoSEQ multiplex PCR. The table records 130,000 or so clones, 85% to 90% of them present only once. After removal of 4 bases from V and 2 bases from J, the junction contained 2 bases not matched to a gene. Looked up from germline, CDR1 is LNHDA and CDR2 is SQIVND (reference sequence). The length of the CDR3 is 13 residues. Sequencing was done on a sample of PBMCs. V is TRBV19 and J is TRBJ2-7; 7 nucleotides line up with TRBD1. This receptor was identified in a man in his fifties or sixties with head and neck cancer. The CDR3 sequence: CASSRGQAYEQYF. CDR3 DNA sequence: TGTGCCAGTAGTAGAGGACAGGCCTACGAGCAGTACTTC.